The rows below give T cell receptor beta chains drawn from one sample of a study of blood T cells in healthy people across ages. TCRdb re-analysed the 5' RACE reads in MiXCR, keeping a single row per CDR3 protein. The data contain roughly 800,000 distinct CDR3 sequences, approximately 53% of them singletons. Sequenced material: blood. The receptors come from an elderly man in good health. CDR3s include the opening cysteine and the closing phenylalanine or tryptophan. D genes are given only for firm matches. Clone size, where shown, is once, few, many, or a class for clones that have expanded.

CDR3 protein: CASSLTSWEQYF; CDR3 DNA: TGTGCCAGCAGTTTAACTAGCTGGGAGCAGTACTTC; clone size: .; D gene: .; V gene: TRBV28; J gene: TRBJ2-7
CDR3 protein: CASSDRIIYEQYF; CDR3 DNA: TGTGCCAGCAGCGACAGGATAATATACGAGCAGTACTTC; clone size: few; D gene: .; V gene: TRBV28; J gene: TRBJ2-7
CDR3 protein: CASSRTSGSNSYEQYF; CDR3 DNA: TGTGCCAGCAGCCGGACTAGCGGATCCAACTCCTACGAGCAGTACTTC; clone size: .; D gene: TRBD2; V gene: TRBV7-9; J gene: TRBJ2-7
CDR3 protein: CASSPRGNDGYTF; CDR3 DNA: TGTGCCAGCAGTCCTCGGGGAAACGATGGCTACACCTTC; clone size: .; D gene: .; V gene: TRBV2; J gene: TRBJ1-2
CDR3 protein: CASSPVQGDSTDTQYF; CDR3 DNA: TGTGCCAGCAGCCCCGTACAGGGGGATTCCACAGATACGCAGTATTTT; clone size: .; D gene: TRBD1; V gene: TRBV7-9; J gene: TRBJ2-3
CDR3 protein: CSAGGISNRGGASGTEAFF; CDR3 DNA: TGCAGTGCCGGCGGAATATCGAACCGGGGGGGCGCCTCCGGCACTGAAGCTTTCTTT; clone size: .; D gene: .; V gene: TRBV20-1; J gene: TRBJ1-1
CDR3 protein: CASTTAATGGNEQYF; CDR3 DNA: TGTGCCAGCACCACTGCGGCGACAGGGGGAAACGAGCAGTACTTC; clone size: .; D gene: TRBD1; V gene: TRBV28; J gene: TRBJ2-7
CDR3 protein: CSVDSMGGTYGYTF; CDR3 DNA: TGCAGCGTTGACTCCATGGGGGGAACTTATGGCTACACCTTC; clone size: .; D gene: .; V gene: TRBV29-1; J gene: TRBJ1-2
CDR3 protein: CAGSLAGVWYEQYF; CDR3 DNA: TGTGCCGGGTCCTTAGCGGGAGTTTGGTACGAGCAGTACTTC; clone size: .; D gene: TRBD2; V gene: TRBV2; J gene: TRBJ2-7
CDR3 protein: CASATLGGRVNSPLHF; CDR3 DNA: TGTGCCAGCGCCACTCTAGGGGGGCGCGTGAATTCACCCCTCCACTTT; clone size: .; D gene: .; V gene: TRBV5-6; J gene: TRBJ1-6
CDR3 protein: CASSHPRGVIYEQYF; CDR3 DNA: TGTGCCAGCAGCCACCCCAGGGGGGTCATCTACGAGCAGTACTTC; clone size: .; D gene: .; V gene: TRBV3-1; J gene: TRBJ2-7
CDR3 protein: CASSPQRGRYAYF; CDR3 DNA: TGCGCCAGCAGCCCCCAGAGGGGCAGATACGCGTATTTT; clone size: few; D gene: .; V gene: TRBV5-1; J gene: TRBJ2-3
CDR3 protein: CASSVAGAGGYEQYF; CDR3 DNA: TGTGCCAGCAGCGTCGCTGGGGCGGGGGGCTACGAGCAGTACTTC; clone size: .; D gene: TRBD2; V gene: TRBV4-2; J gene: TRBJ2-7
CDR3 protein: CASSYGAWYEQYF; CDR3 DNA: TGTGCCAGCAGTTACGGGGCTTGGTACGAGCAGTACTTC; clone size: .; D gene: .; V gene: TRBV6-5; J gene: TRBJ2-7
CDR3 protein: CASRTGLYEQYF; CDR3 DNA: TGTGCCAGCCGAACAGGGTTGTACGAGCAGTACTTC; clone size: .; D gene: .; V gene: TRBV2; J gene: TRBJ2-7
CDR3 protein: CASSGRTGTIHEKLFF; CDR3 DNA: TGTGCCAGCAGTGGAAGGACAGGGACTATTCATGAAAAACTGTTTTTT; clone size: .; D gene: TRBD1; V gene: TRBV27; J gene: TRBJ1-4
CDR3 protein: CSANRAGPGSEQYF; CDR3 DNA: TGCAGTGCTAATAGGGCGGGGCCCGGAAGTGAGCAGTACTTC; clone size: .; D gene: .; V gene: TRBV20-1; J gene: TRBJ2-5
CDR3 protein: CASSRTLAGVAYEQYF; CDR3 DNA: TGTGCCAGCAGCCGCACATTAGCGGGAGTGGCCTACGAGCAGTACTTC; clone size: .; D gene: TRBD2; V gene: TRBV14; J gene: TRBJ2-7
CDR3 protein: CASSLASGQNTEAFF; CDR3 DNA: TGCGCCAGCAGCTTGGCCTCCGGACAGAACACTGAAGCTTTCTTT; clone size: .; D gene: .; V gene: TRBV5-1; J gene: TRBJ1-1
CDR3 protein: CASSPNPGDEQFF; CDR3 DNA: TGTGCCAGCTCACCTAATCCAGGGGATGAGCAGTTCTTC; clone size: .; D gene: .; V gene: TRBV18; J gene: TRBJ2-1
CDR3 protein: CASSSEQANEKLFF; CDR3 DNA: TGCGCCAGCAGTTCCGAGCAAGCGAATGAAAAACTGTTTTTT; clone size: .; D gene: .; V gene: TRBV5-1; J gene: TRBJ1-4
CDR3 protein: CASSSKREGRSEQFF; CDR3 DNA: TGCGCCAGCAGCTCGAAGCGGGAGGGCCGGAGTGAGCAGTTCTTC; clone size: few; D gene: TRBD2; V gene: TRBV5-1; J gene: TRBJ2-1